These T cell receptor beta chains were read from a single sample in a study of CD8 T cells in ankylosing spondylitis. One entry per CDR3 protein, called by TCRdb with MiXCR from the 5' RACE reads. The sample records approximately 260,000 distinct CDR3 sequences, more than 15% being singletons. Sequencing input: blood, either unsorted or a sorted T cell fraction (not recorded which). The source is a male donor with ankylosing spondylitis or in good health (not recorded which). The CDR3 runs from the conserved cysteine through the conserved F or W. D genes are given only for firm matches. Where a row states a size, it is once, few, many or the class of an expanded clone; other rows omit it.

TRBD2	TRBV20-1	TRBJ2-1	few	TGCAGTGCTAGAGATGTACTAGCGGGAGAAGTGCATGAGCAGTTCTTC	CSARDVLAGEVHEQFF
-	TRBV6-6	TRBJ2-2	-	TGTGCCAGCTTTCCAGAAGACACCGGGGAGCTGTTTTTT	CASFPEDTGELFF
-	TRBV9	TRBJ2-1	-	TGTGCCAGCAGCGTAGGGAGTTACGATGAGCAGTTCTTC	CASSVGSYDEQFF
TRBD2	TRBV5-5	TRBJ2-7	few	TGTGCCAGCAGCTTGATTCCGACTAGCGGGAGTTTCTACGAGCAGTACTTC	CASSLIPTSGSFYEQYF
-	TRBV29-1	TRBJ1-1	few	TGCAGCGCACCCGGTAAGGGTGAAGCTTTCTTT	CSAPGKGEAFF
TRBD1	TRBV7-3	TRBJ2-3	-	TGTGCCAGCAGTTTCATTGGGACAGGCTCAAAGGATACGCAGTATTTT	CASSFIGTGSKDTQYF
TRBD1	TRBV6-1	TRBJ1-4	many	TGTGCCAGCACTACAACAGGGGAGGATGAAAAACTGTTTTTT	CASTTTGEDEKLFF
-	TRBV27	TRBJ2-1	few	TGTGCCAGCAGTTTATGGGCTAGCAATGAGCAGTTCTTC	CASSLWASNEQFF
TRBD1	TRBV3-1	TRBJ2-7	few	TGTGCCAGCAGCCAAGATGGGACAGGGGACTCCTACGAGCAGTACTTC	CASSQDGTGDSYEQYF
TRBD1	TRBV29-1	TRBJ2-7	few	TGCAGCGTATTACGGGACAGGGAACCCTACGAGCAGTACTTC	CSVLRDREPYEQYF
-	TRBV19	TRBJ1-1	-	TGTGCCAGTAGTATTGGAGGGTACTCTCTTGAAGCTTTCTTT	CASSIGGYSLEAFF
TRBD1	TRBV12-3/TRBV12-4	TRBJ1-2	-	TGTGCCAGCACCCTGGGACAGTATAACTATGGCTACACCTTC	CASTLGQYNYGYTF
TRBD1	TRBV4-1	TRBJ1-3	many	TGCGCCAGCAGCCAAGAAGGACAGGCTGGAAACACCATATATTTT	CASSQEGQAGNTIYF
-	TRBV7-8	TRBJ2-3	-	TGTGCCAGCAGCTTAGGCACTTCTGCCGGAGATACGCAGTATTTT	CASSLGTSAGDTQYF
TRBD2	TRBV3-1	TRBJ2-1	-	TGTGCCAGCAGCCAAGAACTAGCGGGATACAATGAGCAGTTCTTC	CASSQELAGYNEQFF
-	TRBV7-6	TRBJ1-1	few	TGTGCCAGCAGCCCATCTCAGGGGTTCCCTGAAGCTTTCTTT	CASSPSQGFPEAFF
TRBD1	TRBV5-1	TRBJ2-3	few	TGCGCCAGCAGCTTCGGACAGGGGGGATTTGGCACAGATACGCAGTATTTT	CASSFGQGGFGTDTQYF
-	TRBV9	TRBJ2-5	many	TGTGCCAGCAGCACAGGACAGACTGGGGGGACCCAGTACTTC	CASSTGQTGGTQYF
-	TRBV12-3/TRBV12-4	TRBJ1-5	few	TGTGCCAGCACTAAAACAGGGCTGAGCAATCAGCCCCAGCATTTT	CASTKTGLSNQPQHF
-	TRBV9	TRBJ2-5	-	TGTGCCAGCAGCGAAGGGGCAGGGAGCCAAGAGACCCAGTACTTC	CASSEGAGSQETQYF
-	TRBV29-1	TRBJ1-1	few	TGCAGCGTTGACAGGAGACTGATGAACACTGAAGCTTTCTTT	CSVDRRLMNTEAFF
TRBD2	TRBV7-9	TRBJ2-5	many	TGTGCCAGCAGCTCCATAGCGGGAGGCCTCCAAGAGACCCAGTACTTC	CASSSIAGGLQETQYF
-	TRBV12-3/TRBV12-4	TRBJ2-1	few	TGTGCCAGCACCTGGGGCGGGACGGAGCAGTTCTTC	CASTWGGTEQFF